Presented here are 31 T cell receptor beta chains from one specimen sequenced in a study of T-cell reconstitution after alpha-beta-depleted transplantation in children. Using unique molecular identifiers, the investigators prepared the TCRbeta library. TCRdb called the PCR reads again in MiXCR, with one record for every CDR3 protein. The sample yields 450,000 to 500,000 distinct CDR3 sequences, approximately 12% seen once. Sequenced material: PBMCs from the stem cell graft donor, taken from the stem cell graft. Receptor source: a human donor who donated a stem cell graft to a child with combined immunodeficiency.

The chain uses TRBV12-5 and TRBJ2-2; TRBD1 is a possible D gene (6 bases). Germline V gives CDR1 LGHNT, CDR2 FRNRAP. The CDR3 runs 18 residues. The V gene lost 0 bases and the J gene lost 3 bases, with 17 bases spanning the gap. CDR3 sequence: CASGLVRSGTPHTGELFF. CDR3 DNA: TGTGCTAGTGGTTTGGTTAGATCCGGGACACCACACACCGGGGAGCTGTTTTTT.

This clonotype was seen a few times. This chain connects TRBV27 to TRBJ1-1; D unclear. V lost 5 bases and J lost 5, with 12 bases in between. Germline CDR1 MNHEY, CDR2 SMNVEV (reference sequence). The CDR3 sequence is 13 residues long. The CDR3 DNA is TGTGCCAGCAGTGCCGGGTTGGTTACTGAAGCTTTCTTT. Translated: CASSAGLVTEAFF.

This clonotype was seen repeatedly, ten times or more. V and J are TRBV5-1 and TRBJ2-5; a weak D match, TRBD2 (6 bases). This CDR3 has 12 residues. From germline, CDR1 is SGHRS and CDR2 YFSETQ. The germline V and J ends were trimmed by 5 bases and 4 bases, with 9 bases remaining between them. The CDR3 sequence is CASRVGGETQYF. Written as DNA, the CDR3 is TGCGCCAGCAGAGTGGGGGGAGAGACCCAGTACTTC. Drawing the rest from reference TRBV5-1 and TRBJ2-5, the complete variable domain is KAGVTQTPRYLIKTRGQQVTLSCSPISGHRSVSWYQQTPGQGLQFLFEYFSETQRNKGNFPGRFSGRQFSNSRSEMNVSTLELGDSALYLCASRVGGETQYFGPGTRLLVL.

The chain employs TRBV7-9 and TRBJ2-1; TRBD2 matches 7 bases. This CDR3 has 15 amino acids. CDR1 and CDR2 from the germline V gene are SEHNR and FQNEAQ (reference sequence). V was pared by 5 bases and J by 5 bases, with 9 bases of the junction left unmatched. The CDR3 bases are TGTGCCAGCAGCGGGGGGGAGGGTCTGAACAATGAGCAGTTCTTC. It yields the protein CASSGGEGLNNEQFF.

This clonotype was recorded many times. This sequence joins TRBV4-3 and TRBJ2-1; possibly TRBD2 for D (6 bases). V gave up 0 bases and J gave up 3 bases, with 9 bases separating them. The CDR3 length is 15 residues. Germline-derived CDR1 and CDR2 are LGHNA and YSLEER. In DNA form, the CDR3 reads TGCGCCAGCAGCCAAGATCGCGGGGACTACAATGAGCAGTTCTTC. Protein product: CASSQDRGDYNEQFF.

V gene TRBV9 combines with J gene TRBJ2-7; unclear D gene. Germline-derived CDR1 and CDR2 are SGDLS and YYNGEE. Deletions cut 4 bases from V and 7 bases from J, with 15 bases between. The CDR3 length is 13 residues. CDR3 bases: TGTGCCAGCAGCCCCCGGGCTCTGAGGGAGCAGTACTTC. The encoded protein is CASSPRALREQYF.

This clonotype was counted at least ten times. Written as DNA, the CDR3 is TGCGCCAGCAGCTTGTTCCCGGGACAGAACACAGATACGCAGTATTTT. It codes for CASSLFPGQNTDTQYF. The chain joins TRBV5-1 to TRBJ2-3; 7 bases are a match to TRBD1. The CDR3 length is 16 residues. The germline V gene encodes CDR1 SGHRS and CDR2 YFSETQ. V gave up 1 base and J gave up 2 bases; unmatched junction bases: 7.

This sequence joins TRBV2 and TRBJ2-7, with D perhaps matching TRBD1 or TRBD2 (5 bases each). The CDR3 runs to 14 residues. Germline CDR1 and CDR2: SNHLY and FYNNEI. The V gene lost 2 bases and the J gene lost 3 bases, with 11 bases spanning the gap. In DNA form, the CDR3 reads TGTGCCAGCAGTGAACCCGGGGCAAGCTACGAGCAGTACTTC. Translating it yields CASSEPGASYEQYF.

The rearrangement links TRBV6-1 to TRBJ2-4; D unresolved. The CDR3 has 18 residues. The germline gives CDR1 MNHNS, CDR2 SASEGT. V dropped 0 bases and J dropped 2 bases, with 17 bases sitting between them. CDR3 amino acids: CASSEANFNWGTKNIQYF. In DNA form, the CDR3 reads TGTGCCAGCAGTGAAGCCAATTTCAATTGGGGAACCAAAAACATTCAGTACTTC.

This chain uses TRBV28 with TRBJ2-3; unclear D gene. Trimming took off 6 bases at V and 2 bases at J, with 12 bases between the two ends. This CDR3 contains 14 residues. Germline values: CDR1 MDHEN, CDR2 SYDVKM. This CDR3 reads CASSGRIFTDTQYF. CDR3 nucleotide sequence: TGTGCCAGCAGCGGACGGATTTTCACAGATACGCAGTATTTT.

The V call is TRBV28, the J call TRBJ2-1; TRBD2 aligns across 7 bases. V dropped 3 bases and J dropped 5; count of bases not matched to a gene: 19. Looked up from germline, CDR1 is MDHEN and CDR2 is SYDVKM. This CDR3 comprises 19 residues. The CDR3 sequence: CASSFPLTGGESDDNEQFF. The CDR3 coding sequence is TGTGCCAGCAGTTTCCCGCTGACTGGGGGGGAGAGTGACGACAATGAGCAGTTCTTC.

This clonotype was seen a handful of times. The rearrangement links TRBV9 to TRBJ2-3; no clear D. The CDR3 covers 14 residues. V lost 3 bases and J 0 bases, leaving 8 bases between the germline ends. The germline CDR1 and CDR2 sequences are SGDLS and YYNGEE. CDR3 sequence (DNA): TGTGCCAGCAGCGCGTCCCCTAGCACAGATACGCAGTATTTT. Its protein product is CASSASPSTDTQYF.

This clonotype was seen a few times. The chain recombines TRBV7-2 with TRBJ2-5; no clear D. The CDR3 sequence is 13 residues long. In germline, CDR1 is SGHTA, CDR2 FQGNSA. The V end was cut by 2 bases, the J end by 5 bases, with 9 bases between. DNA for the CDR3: TGTGCCAGCAGCTTACAGGCGCTGGAGACCCAGTACTTC. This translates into CASSLQALETQYF.

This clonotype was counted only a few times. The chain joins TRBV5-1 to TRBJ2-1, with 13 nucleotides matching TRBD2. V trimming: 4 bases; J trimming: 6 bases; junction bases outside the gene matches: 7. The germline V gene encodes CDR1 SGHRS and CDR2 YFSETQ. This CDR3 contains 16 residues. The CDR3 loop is CASSPTGTSGTNEQFF. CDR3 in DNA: TGCGCCAGCAGCCCAACCGGGACTAGCGGGACCAATGAGCAGTTCTTC.

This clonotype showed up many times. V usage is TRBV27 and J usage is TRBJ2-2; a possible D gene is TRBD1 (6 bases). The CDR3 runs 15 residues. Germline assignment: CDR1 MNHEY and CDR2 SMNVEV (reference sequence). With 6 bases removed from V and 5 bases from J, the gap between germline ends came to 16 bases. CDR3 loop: CASSPRQVGTGELFF. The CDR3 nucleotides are TGTGCCAGCAGCCCCCGACAGGTGGGGACCGGGGAGCTGTTTTTT.

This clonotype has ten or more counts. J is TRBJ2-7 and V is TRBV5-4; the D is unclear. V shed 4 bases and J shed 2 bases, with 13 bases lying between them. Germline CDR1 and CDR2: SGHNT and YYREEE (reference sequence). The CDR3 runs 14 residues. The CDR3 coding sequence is TGTGCCAGCAGCCCAAACTGGAGACCCTACGAGCAGTACTTC. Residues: CASSPNWRPYEQYF.

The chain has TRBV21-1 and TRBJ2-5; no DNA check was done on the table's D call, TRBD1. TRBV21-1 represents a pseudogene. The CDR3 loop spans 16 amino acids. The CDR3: CASSKERGSRGETQYF. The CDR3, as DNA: TGTGCCAGCAGCAAAGAAAGGGGAAGCAGGGGAGAGACCCAGTACTTC.

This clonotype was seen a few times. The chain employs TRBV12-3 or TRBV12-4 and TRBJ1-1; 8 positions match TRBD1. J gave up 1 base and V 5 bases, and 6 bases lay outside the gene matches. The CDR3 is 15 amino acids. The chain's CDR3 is CASSRWGQENTEAFF. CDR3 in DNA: TGTGCCAGCAGTCGCTGGGGACAGGAGAACACTGAAGCTTTCTTT.

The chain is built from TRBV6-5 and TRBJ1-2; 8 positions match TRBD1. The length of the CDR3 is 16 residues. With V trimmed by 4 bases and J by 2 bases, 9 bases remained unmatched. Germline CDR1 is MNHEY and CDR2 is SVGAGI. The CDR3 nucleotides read TGTGCCAGCAGTTTCCGGACAGGGAAGCTCAACTATGGCTACACCTTC. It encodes CASSFRTGKLNYGYTF.

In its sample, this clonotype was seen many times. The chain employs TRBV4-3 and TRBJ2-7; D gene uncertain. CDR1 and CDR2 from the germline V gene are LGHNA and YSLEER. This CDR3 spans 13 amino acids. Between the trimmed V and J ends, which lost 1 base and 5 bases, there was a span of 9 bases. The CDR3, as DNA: TGCGCCAGCAGCCAAGGGCTTCTTGACGAGCAGTACTTC. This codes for CASSQGLLDEQYF.

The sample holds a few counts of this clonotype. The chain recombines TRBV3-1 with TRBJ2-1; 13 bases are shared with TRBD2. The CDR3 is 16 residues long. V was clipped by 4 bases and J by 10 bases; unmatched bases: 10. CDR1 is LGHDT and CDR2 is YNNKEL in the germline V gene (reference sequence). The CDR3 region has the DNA TGTGCCAGCAGCCCACGACTAGCGGGGGGATTAAGGGAGCAGTTCTTC. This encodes CASSPRLAGGLREQFF.

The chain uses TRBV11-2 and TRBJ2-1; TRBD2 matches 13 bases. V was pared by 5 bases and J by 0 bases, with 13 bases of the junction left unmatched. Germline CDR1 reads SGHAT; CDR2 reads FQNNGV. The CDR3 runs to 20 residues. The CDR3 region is CASSRSGLAGDQPSYNEQFF. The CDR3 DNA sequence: TGTGCCAGCAGCCGTTCCGGACTAGCGGGGGACCAGCCCTCCTACAATGAGCAGTTCTTC. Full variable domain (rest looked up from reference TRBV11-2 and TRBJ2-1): EAGVAQSPRYKIIEKRQSVAFWCNPISGHATLYWYQQILGQGPKLLIQFQNNGVVDDSQLPKDRFSAERLKGVDSTLKIQPAKLEDSAVYLCASSRSGLAGDQPSYNEQFFGPGTRLTVL.

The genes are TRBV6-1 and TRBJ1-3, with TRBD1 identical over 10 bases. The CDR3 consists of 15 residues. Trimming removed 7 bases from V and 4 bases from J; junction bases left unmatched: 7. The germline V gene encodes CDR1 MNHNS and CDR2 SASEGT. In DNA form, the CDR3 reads TGTGCCAGCATCCCTAGACAGGGGGCGGGAAACACCATATATTTT. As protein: CASIPRQGAGNTIYF.

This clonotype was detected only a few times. The CDR3 DNA reads TGCGCCAGCAGCCAAGAAATGGGCCCGGGCACTTTCTACGAGCAGTACTTC. Translating gives CASSQEMGPGTFYEQYF. This rearrangement joins TRBV4-3 to TRBJ2-7, with D hard to call. Germline V gives CDR1 LGHNA, CDR2 YSLEER. The CDR3 covers 17 residues. Between the trimmed V and J ends, which lost 0 bases and 3 bases, there was a span of 18 bases.

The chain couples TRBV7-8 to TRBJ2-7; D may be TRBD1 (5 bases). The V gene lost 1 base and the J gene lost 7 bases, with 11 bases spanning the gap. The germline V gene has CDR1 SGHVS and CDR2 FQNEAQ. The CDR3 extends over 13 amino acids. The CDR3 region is CASSLGSRVEQYF. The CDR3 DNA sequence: TGTGCCAGCAGCTTAGGGTCCAGGGTAGAGCAGTACTTC.

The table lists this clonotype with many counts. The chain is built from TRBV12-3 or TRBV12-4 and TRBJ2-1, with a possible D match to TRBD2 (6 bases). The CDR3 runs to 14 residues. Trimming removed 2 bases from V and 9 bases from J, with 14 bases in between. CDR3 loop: CASSLNGRNGEQFF. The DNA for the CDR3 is TGTGCCAGCAGTTTAAACGGGAGAAACGGTGAGCAGTTCTTC.

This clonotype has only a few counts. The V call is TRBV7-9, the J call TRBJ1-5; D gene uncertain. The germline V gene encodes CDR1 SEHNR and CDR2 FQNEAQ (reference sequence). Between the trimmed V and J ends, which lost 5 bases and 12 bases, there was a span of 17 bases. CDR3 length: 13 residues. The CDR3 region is CASSTTYSAGQHF. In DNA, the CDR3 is TGTGCCAGCAGCACTACCTACAGCGCCGGCCAGCATTTT.

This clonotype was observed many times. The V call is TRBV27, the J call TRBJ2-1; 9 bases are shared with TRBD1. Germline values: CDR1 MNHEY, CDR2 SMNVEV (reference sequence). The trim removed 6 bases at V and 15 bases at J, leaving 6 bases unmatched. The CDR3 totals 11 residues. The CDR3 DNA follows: TGTGCCAGCAGCCTAACAGGGGGCTGGTTCTTC. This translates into CASSLTGGWFF.

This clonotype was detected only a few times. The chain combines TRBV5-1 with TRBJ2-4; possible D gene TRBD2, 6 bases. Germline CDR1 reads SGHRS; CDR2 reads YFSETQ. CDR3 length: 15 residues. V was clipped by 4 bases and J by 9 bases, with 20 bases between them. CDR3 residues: CASSTDGTGDGIQYF. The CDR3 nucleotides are TGCGCCAGCAGCACCGACGGGACGGGAGATGGCATTCAGTACTTC.

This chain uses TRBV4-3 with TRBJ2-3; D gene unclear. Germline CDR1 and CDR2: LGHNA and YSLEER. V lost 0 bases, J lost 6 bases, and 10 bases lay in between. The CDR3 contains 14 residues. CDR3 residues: CASSQDPRRDTQYF. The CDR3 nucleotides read TGCGCCAGCAGCCAAGACCCGAGAAGGGATACGCAGTATTTT.

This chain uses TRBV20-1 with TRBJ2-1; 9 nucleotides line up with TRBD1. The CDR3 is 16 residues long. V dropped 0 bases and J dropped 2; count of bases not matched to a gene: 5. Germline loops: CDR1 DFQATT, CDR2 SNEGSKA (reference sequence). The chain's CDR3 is CSARDLDRGTYNEQFF. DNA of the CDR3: TGCAGTGCTAGAGATCTGGACAGGGGAACCTACAATGAGCAGTTCTTC.